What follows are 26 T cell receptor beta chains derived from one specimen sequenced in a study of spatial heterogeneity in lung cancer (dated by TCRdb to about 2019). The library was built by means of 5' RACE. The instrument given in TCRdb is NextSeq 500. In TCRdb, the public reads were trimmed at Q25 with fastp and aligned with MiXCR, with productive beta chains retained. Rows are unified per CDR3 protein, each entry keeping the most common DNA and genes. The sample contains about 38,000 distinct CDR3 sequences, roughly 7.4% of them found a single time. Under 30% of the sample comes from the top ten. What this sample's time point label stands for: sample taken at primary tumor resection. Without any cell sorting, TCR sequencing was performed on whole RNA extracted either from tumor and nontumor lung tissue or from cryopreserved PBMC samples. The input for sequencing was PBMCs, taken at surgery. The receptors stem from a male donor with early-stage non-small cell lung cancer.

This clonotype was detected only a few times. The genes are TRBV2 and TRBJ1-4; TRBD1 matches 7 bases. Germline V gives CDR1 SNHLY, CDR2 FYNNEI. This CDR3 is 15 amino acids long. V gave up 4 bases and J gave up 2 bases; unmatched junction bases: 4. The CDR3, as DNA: TGTGCCAGCAGTGCAGGACAGGTGACTAATGAAAAACTGTTTTTT. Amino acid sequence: CASSAGQVTNEKLFF.

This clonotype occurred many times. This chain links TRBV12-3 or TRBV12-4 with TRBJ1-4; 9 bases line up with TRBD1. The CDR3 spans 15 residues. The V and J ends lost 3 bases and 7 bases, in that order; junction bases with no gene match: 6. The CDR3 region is CASSFRGQGVEKLFF. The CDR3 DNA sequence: TGTGCCAGCAGTTTCCGGGGACAGGGAGTTGAAAAACTGTTTTTT.

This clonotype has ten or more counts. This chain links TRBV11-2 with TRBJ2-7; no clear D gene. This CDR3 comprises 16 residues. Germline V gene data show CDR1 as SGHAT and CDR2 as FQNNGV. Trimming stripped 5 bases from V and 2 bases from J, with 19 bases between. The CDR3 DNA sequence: TGTGCCAGCAGCCCGATCGATCGATTGGGGACCTACGAGCAGTACTTC. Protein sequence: CASSPIDRLGTYEQYF.

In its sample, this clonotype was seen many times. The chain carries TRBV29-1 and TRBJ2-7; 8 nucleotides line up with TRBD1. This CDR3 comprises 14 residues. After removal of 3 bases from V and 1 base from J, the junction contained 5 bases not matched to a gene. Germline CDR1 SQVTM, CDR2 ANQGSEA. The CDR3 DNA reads TGCAGCGTTGAGAGACAGGGGCCTTCCTACGAGCAGTACTTC. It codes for CSVERQGPSYEQYF.

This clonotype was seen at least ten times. CDR3 protein: CASGLAGGLDTQYF. In DNA form, the CDR3 reads TGTGCCAGCGGGCTAGCGGGAGGACTAGATACGCAGTATTTT. The chain joins TRBV7-3 to TRBJ2-3; 11 nucleotides agree with TRBD2. The germline V gene encodes CDR1 SGHTA and CDR2 FQGTGA. Trimming removed 8 bases from V and 5 bases from J; junction bases left unmatched: 6. The CDR3 extends over 14 amino acids.

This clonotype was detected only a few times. The CDR3 nucleotides read TGTGCCAGCAGCCCGGGACTAGATAACACCGGGGAGCTGTTTTTT. This translates into CASSPGLDNTGELFF. V usage is TRBV6-5 and J usage is TRBJ2-2; 8 bases fit TRBD2. The CDR3 loop spans 15 amino acids. Per the germline V gene, CDR1 is MNHEY and CDR2 is SVGAGI. V lost 6 bases to trimming and J lost 2 bases; unmatched junction nucleotides: 5.

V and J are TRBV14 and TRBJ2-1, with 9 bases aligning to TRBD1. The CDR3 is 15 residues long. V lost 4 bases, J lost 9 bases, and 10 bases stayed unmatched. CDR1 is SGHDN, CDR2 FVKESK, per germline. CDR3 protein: CASSPGTGRFSEQFF. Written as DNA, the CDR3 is TGTGCCAGCAGCCCCGGGACAGGGAGGTTCAGTGAGCAGTTCTTC.

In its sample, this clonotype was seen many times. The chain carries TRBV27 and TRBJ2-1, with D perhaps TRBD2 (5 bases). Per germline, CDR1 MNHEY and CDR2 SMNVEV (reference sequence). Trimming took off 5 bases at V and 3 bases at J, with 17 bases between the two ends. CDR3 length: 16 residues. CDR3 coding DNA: TGTGCCAGCAGTCCTGAGGACTGGGGAAGCTACAATGAGCAGTTCTTC. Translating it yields CASSPEDWGSYNEQFF.

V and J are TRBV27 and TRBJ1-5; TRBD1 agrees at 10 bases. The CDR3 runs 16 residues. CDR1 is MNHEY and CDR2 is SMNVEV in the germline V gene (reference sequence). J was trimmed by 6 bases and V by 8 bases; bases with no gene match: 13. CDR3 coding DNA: TGTGCCAGCTCGATAGATTCGACAGGGGGCATTCAGCCCCAGCATTTT. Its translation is CASSIDSTGGIQPQHF.

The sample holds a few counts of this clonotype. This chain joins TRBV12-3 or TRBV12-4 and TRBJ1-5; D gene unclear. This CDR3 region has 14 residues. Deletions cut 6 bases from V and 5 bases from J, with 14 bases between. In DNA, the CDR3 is TGTGCCAGCAGCACGGCCGGAGGCGATCAGCCCCAGCATTTT. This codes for CASSTAGGDQPQHF.

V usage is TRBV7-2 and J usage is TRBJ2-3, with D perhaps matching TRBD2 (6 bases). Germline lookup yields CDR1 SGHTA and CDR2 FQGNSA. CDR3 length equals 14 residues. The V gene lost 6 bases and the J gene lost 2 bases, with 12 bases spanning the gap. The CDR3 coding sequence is TGTGCCAGCAGGTCCGGGACTTACACAGATACGCAGTATTTT. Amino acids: CASRSGTYTDTQYF.

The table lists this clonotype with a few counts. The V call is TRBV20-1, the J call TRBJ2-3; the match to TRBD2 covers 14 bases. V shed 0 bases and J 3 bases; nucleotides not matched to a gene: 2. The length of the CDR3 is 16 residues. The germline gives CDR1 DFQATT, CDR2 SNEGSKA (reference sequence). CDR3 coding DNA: TGCAGTGCTAGAGATCGGACTAGCGGGGGGACAGATACGCAGTATTTT. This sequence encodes CSARDRTSGGTDTQYF.

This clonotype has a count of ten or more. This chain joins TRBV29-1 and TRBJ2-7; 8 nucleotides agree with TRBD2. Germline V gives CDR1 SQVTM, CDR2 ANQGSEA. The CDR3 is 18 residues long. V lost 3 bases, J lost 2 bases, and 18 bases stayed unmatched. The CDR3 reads CSVEGREASYFSAYEQYV. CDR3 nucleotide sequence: TGCAGCGTTGAGGGGCGGGAGGCCTCTTATTTCTCCGCCTACGAGCAGTACGTC.

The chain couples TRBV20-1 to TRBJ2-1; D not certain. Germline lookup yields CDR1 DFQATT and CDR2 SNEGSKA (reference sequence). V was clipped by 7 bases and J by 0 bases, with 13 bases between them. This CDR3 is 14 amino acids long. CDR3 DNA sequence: TGCAGTGGAATTAAGGGCTTCTCCTACAATGAGCAGTTCTTC. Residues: CSGIKGFSYNEQFF.

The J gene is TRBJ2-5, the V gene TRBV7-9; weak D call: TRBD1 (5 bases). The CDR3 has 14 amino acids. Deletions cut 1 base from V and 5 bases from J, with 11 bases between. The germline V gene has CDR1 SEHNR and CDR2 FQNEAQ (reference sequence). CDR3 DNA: TGTGCCAGCAGCTTAGATTCCAGGGTTGAGACCCAGTACTTC. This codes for CASSLDSRVETQYF.

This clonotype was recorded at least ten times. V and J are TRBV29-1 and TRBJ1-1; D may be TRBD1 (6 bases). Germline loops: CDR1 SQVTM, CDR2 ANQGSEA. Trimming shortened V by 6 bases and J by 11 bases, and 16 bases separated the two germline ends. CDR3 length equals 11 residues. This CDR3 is CSVEGQGRAFF. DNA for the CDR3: TGCAGCGTCGAGGGGCAGGGGCGGGCTTTCTTT.

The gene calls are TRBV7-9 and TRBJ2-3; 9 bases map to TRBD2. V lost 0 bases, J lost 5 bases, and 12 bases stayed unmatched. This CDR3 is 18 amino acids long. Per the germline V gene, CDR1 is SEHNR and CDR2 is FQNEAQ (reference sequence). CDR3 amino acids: CASSLARGGPVFGDTQYF. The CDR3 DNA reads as TGTGCCAGCAGCTTAGCGCGGGGGGGCCCGGTGTTTGGAGATACGCAGTATTTT.

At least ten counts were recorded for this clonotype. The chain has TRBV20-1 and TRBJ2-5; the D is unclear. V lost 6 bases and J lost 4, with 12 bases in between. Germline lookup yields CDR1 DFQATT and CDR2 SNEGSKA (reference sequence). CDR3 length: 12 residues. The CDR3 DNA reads TGCAGTGCCCACTCCGACGGAGAGACCCAGTACTTC. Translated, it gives CSAHSDGETQYF.

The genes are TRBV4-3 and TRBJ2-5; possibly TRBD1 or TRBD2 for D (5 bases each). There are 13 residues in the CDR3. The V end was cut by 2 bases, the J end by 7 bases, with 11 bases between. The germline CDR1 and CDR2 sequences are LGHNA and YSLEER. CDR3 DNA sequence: TGCGCCAGCAGCCAACAGGGAGTTGGGACCCAGTACTTC. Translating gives CASSQQGVGTQYF.

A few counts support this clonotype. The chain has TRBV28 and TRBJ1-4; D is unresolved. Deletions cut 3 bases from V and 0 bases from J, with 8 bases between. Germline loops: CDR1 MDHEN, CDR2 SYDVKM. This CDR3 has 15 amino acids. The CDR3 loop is CASSFVGATNEKLFF. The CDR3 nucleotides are TGTGCCAGCAGTTTTGTGGGTGCAACTAATGAAAAACTGTTTTTT.

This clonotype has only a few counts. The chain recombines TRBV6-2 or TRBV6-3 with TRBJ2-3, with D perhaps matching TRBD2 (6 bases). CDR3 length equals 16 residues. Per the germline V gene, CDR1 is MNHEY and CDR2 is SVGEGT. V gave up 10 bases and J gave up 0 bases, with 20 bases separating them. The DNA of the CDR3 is TGTGCCACTTCCAAACGAACTAGCCGAAGCACAGATACGCAGTATTTT. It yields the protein CATSKRTSRSTDTQYF.

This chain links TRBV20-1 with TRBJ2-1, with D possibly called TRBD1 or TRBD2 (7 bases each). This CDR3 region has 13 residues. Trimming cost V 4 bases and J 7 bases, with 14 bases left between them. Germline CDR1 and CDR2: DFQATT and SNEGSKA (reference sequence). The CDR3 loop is CSATGQGGNEQFF. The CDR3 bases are TGCAGTGCTACCGGCCAGGGGGGGAATGAGCAGTTCTTC.

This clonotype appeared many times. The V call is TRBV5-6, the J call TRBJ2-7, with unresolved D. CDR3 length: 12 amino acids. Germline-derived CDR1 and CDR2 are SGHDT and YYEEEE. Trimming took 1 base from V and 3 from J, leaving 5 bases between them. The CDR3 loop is CASSLNLYEQYF. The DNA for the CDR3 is TGTGCCAGCAGCTTGAACCTCTACGAGCAGTACTTC.

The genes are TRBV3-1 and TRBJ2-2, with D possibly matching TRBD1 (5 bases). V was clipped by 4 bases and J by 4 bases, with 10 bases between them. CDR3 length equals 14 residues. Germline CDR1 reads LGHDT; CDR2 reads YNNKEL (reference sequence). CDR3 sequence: CASSPQVFTGELFF. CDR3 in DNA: TGTGCCAGCAGCCCACAGGTTTTCACCGGGGAGCTGTTTTTT.

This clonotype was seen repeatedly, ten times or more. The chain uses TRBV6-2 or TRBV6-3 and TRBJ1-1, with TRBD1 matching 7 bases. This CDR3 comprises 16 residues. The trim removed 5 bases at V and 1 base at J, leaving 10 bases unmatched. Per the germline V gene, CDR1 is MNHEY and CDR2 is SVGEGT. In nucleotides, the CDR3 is TGTGCCAGCAGTGCAGGGGGAATGTACGGGAACACTGAAGCTTTCTTT. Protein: CASSAGGMYGNTEAFF.

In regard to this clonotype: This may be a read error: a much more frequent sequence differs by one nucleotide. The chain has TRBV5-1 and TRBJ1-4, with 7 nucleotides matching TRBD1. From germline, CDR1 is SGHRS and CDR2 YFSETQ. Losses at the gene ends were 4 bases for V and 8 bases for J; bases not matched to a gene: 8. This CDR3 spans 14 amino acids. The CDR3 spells CASSRRQGGEKLFF. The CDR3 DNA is TGCGCCAGCAGCCGACGACAGGGAGGGGAAAAACTGTTTTTT.